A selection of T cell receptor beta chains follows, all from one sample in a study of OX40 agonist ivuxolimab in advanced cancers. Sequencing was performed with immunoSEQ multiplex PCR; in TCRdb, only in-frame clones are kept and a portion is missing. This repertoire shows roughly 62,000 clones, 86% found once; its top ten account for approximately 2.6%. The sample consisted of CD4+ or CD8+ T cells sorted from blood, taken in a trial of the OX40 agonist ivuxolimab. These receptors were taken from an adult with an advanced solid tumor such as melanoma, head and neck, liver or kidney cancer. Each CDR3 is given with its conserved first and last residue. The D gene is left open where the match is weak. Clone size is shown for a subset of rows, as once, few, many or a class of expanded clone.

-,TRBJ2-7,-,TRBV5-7,TGTGCCAGCAGCTTGGGAAGATCCATCCTCTACGAGCAGTACTTC,CASSLGRSILYEQYF
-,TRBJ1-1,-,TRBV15,TGTGCCACCAGCAGAGATCGACAGTCTTTGGAAGCTTTCTTT,CATSRDRQSLEAFF
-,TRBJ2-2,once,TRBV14,TGTGCCAGCAGCCAAGACTGGGCCACCGGGGAGCTGTTTTTT,CASSQDWATGELFF
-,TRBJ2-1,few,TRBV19,TGTGCCAGTAGTATGGAGCAGGGAGCCCCCTACAATGAGCAGTTCTTC,CASSMEQGAPYNEQFF
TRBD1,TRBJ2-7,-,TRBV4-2,TGTGCCAGCAGCCAACGGACAGGGGATTCCTACGAGCAGTACTTC,CASSQRTGDSYEQYF
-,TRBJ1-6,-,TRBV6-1,TGTGCCAGCAGGAAAGGGACGGCAGATAATTCACCCCCCCACTTT,CASRKGTADNSPPHF
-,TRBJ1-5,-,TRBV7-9,TGTGCCAGCAGCCAAGATCAAGGGTTCAATCAGCCCCAGCATTTT,CASSQDQGFNQPQHF
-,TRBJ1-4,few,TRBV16,TGTGCCAGCAGCCAATCCACAGGGTCATCAAAACTGTTTTTT,CASSQSTGSSKLFF
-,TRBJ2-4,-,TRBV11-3,TGTGCCAGCAGCCCCACGGTCAGGGGCCTGGCCAAAAACATTCAGTACTTC,CASSPTVRGLAKNIQYF
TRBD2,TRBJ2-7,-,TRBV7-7,TGTGCTAGCAGCCCCTCTAGCGGTACCTACGAGCAGTACTTC,CASSPSSGTYEQYF
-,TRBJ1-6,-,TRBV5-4,TGTGCCAGCAGCGCGGACAATCGCGCCTATAATTCACCCCTCCACTTT,CASSADNRAYNSPLHF
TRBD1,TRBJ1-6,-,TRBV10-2,TGCGCCAGCAGTGAGGCCCCGGGACAGGGAAATTCACCCCTCCACTTT,CASSEAPGQGNSPLHF
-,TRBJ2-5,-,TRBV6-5,TGTGCCAGCAGTTACTATAGTCGGGGAACGGAGACCCAGTACTTC,CASSYYSRGTETQYF
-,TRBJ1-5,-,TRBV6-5,TGTGCCAGCAGCCCAGATTTTCTCTTGGGGCAGCCCCAGCATTTT,CASSPDFLLGQPQHF
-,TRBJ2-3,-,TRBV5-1,TGCGCCAGCCAAACGGGGGAGGCGACAGATACGCAGTATTTT,CASQTGEATDTQYF
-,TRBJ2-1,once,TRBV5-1,TGCGCCAGCAGCCCTGGGCCGGGGGCTACTCATGAGCAGTTCTTC,CASSPGPGATHEQFF
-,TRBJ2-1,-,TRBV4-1,TGCGCCAGCAGCCAAGATGAAGGGGCAAGCTCCTACAATGAGCAGTTCTTC,CASSQDEGASSYNEQFF
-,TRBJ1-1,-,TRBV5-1,TGCGCCAGCAGCGAAGGGGGACCCGAAAATGAAGCTTTCTTT,CASSEGGPENEAFF
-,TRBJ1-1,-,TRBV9,TGTGCCAGCAGCGTAAGGGGGACCACTGAAGCTTTCTTT,CASSVRGTTEAFF
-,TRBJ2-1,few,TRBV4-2,TGTGCCAGCAGCCAACTCGCCGCCCGAGGACTCAATGAGCAGTTCTTC,CASSQLAARGLNEQFF
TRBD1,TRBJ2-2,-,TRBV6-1,TGTGCCAGCAGCCGGACAGGGGACACCGGGGAGCTGTTTTTT,CASSRTGDTGELFF
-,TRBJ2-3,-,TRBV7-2,TGTGCCAGCAGCTTAGAGGGGCGAGATACGCAGTATTTT,CASSLEGRDTQYF
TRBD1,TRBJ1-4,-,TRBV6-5,TGTGCCAGCAACAGACAGGGTGATAATGAAAAACTGTTTTTT,CASNRQGDNEKLFF
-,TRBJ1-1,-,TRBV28,TGTGCCAGCAGTCTCTTGGGGGAGACTGAAGCTTTCTTT,CASSLLGETEAFF
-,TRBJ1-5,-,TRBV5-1,TGCGCCAGCAGCCCAGGAGAAGGGCTGGGCAATCAGCCCCAGCATTTT,CASSPGEGLGNQPQHF
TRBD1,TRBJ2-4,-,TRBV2,TGTGCCACCAAGCCCGGGACAGGGGGGAACATTCAGTACTTC,CATKPGTGGNIQYF
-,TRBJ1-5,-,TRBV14,TGTGCCAGCAGCCATCGTAATCAGCCCCAGCATTTT,CASSHRNQPQHF
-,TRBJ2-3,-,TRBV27,TGTGCCAGCACTCCCCGGTGGGGTCTAGAGGGCACAGATACGCAGTATTTT,CASTPRWGLEGTDTQYF
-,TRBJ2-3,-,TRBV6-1,TGTGCCAGCAGTGAAGGGTATACGCAGTATTTT,CASSEGYTQYF
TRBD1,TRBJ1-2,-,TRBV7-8,TGTGCCAGCAGCTTCGCCGGGACAGGGCGCTATGGCTACACCTTC,CASSFAGTGRYGYTF
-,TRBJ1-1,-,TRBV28,TGTGCCAGCATTGGTGGGATGAACACTGAAGCTTTCTTT,CASIGGMNTEAFF
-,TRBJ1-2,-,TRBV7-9,TGTGCCAGCAGCCCCAGGACAGTTCATGGCTACACCTTC,CASSPRTVHGYTF
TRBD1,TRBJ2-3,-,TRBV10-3,TGTGCCACCCGAGGGACAGGGCAGGATACGCAGTATTTT,CATRGTGQDTQYF
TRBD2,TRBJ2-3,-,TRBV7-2,TGTGCCAGCAGCTTAGCCTGGACTAGCGGTACGCAGTATTTT,CASSLAWTSGTQYF
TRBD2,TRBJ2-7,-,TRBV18,TGTGCCAGCTCACTAGGGCCGGGAGGAGCCTCCTACGAGCAGTACTTC,CASSLGPGGASYEQYF
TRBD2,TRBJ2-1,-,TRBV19,TGTGCCAGTAGTATAGTGGTAGGCGGGGGGCGTGTGAATGAGCAGTTCTTC,CASSIVVGGGRVNEQFF
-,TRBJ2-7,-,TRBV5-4,TGTGCCAGCAGCTTTGCAGGGCCCTACGAGCAGTACTTC,CASSFAGPYEQYF
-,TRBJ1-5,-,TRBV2,TGTGCCAGCACCCTAGGAACATTAACAAATCAGCCCCAGCATTTT,CASTLGTLTNQPQHF
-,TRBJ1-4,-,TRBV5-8,TGTGCCAGCAGCCGCGGACAACCAACTAATGAAAAACTGTTTTTT,CASSRGQPTNEKLFF
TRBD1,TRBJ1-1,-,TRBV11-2,TGTGCCAGCAGCTTAGCGGGGCAGGGGGCTGAAGCTTTCTTT,CASSLAGQGAEAFF
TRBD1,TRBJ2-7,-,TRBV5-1,TGCGCCAGCAGCCCACCCGAGGGACAGGCGGACTACGAGCAGTACTTC,CASSPPEGQADYEQYF
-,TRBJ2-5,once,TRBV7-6,TGTGCCAGCAGCTTGGGCGGGGGCTACCTCCAAGAGACCCAGTACTTC,CASSLGGGYLQETQYF
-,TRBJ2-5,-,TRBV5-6,TGTGCCAGCAGCGCCGGGACCCGAATCGAGACCCAGTACTTC,CASSAGTRIETQYF